This TCR beta chain was profiled in a study of T-cell reconstitution after alpha-beta-depleted transplantation in children. The V and J ends lost 10 bases and 7 bases, in that order; junction bases with no gene match: 14. The CDR3 contains 15 residues. CDR1 ENHRY and CDR2 SYGVKD come from the germline V gene. Molecular barcoding with unique molecular identifiers was used for the TCRbeta library. A single record per CDR3 protein comes from TCRdb applying MiXCR to the PCR reads. The sample contains about 830,000 distinct CDR3 sequences, roughly 15% of which appear only once. The sequencing used PBMCs, mostly from graft donor cells, collected 360 days after TCRalphabeta/CD19-depleted stem cell transplant. The chain joins TRBV10-3 to TRBJ2-1, with TRBD2 matching 9 bases. The TCR was taken from a male patient aged 10 to 17 who had a stem cell transplant for acute lymphoblastic leukemia, so the T cells may come from the graft donor. The CDR3 bases are TGTGCCACCCAAGACCCGGGACTAGCCCTAAATGAGCAGTTCTTC. This codes for CATQDPGLALNEQFF.